Listed here is a single TCR beta chain. This sample stems from a study of T cell changes during pregnancy in multiple sclerosis. Sequencing was performed with immunoSEQ multiplex PCR; in TCRdb, only in-frame clones are kept and a portion is missing. The repertoire holds 35,000 to 45,000 clones, with more than 85% as singletons. The CDR3 loop spans 13 amino acids. The germline V gene has CDR1 MNHEY and CDR2 SMNVEV (reference sequence). Trimming cost V 2 bases and J 6 bases, with 9 bases left between them. Sequencing was performed on CD8+ T cells from peripheral blood mononuclear cells, taken in the first trimester of pregnancy. This chain connects TRBV27 to TRBJ2-3; no firm D call. This receptor was identified in a female donor with multiple sclerosis, enrolled in a pregnancy study. CDR3 protein: CASSLRGGDTQYF. The CDR3, as DNA: TGTGCCAGCAGTTTAAGAGGTGGGGATACGCAGTATTTT.